This T cell receptor beta chain originates from a study of blood T cell repertoires in COVID-19. Study summary: Donors in the United States, Italy and Spain gave samples during acute or convalescent COVID-19. T cells, B-cell-depleted T cells, or PBMCs provided the cDNA or gDNA that served as material.

Methods used by the authors: Reference gene primer amplification gave nucleated cell count estimates. Profiling relied on immunoSEQ multiplex PCR, and the TCRdb table lists in-frame clones only, not all of them. V and J calls and clone size come straight from that table; D and trimming were deduced from the DNA. The sample has about 270,000 clones, approximately 86% seen once. The CDR3 is made up of 14 amino acids. With 2 bases removed from V and 2 bases from J, the gap between germline ends came to 9 bases. From germline, CDR1 is SGHTA and CDR2 FQGNSA. This receptor was taken from a woman aged 18-35 years with acute or convalescent COVID-19. The chain combines TRBV7-2 with TRBJ2-5, with D possibly being TRBD1 (6 bases). The specimen sequenced was peripheral blood. The chain's CDR3 is CASSLRQAQETQYF. Written as DNA, the CDR3 is TGTGCCAGCAGCTTAAGACAGGCTCAAGAGACCCAGTACTTC.